This TCR beta chain emerged from a study of blood T cell repertoires in COVID-19. Study overall: COVID-19 samples from acute and convalescent phases originated in the United States, Italy and Spain.

The authors' processing: Quantification of nucleated cells was approximated via reference gene primer amplification. Sequencing used immunoSEQ multiplex PCR; TCRdb keeps in-frame clones, though not all of them. V, J and clone size were drawn from that table, and D and trimming were deduced from the DNA. The sample gives roughly 360,000 clones, approximately 80% of which show up once; under 1.2% is in the top ten. The ends were cut back, 2 bases at V and 7 bases at J, with 12 bases in the middle. Germline V gives CDR1 MNHEY, CDR2 SVGAGI. The CDR3 is 14 residues long. Sequences were obtained from peripheral blood. This rearrangement joins TRBV6-5 to TRBJ2-1; D is unresolved. This receptor was identified in a human donor with acute or convalescent COVID-19. The donor label of this sample is uncertain. The CDR3 nucleotides are TGTGCCAGCAGTTACGGGCTACTGGTAAATGAGCAGTTCTTC. It translates to CASSYGLLVNEQFF.